Described below is a single T cell receptor (beta chain) sequence and its context. Its cognate antigen is unknown. This sample was included in a study of long-term antiretroviral therapy in people with HIV. At survey level, the immunoSEQ assay was run in its v3.0 version. Profiled with immunoSEQ multiplex PCR; TCRdb holds only in-frame clones, not every one. This sample has 35,000 or so clones; 80% to 90% occur once, and the top ten carry under 12%. The study, taken as a whole, reports: Possibly under older ART regimens, blood was drawn between about 2003 and 2017. Controls had broader CDR3 length ranges than HIV repertoires did.

This CDR3 has 13 residues. Germline CDR1 MNHNS, CDR2 SASEGT. Trimming shortened V by 1 base and J by 4 bases, and 7 bases separated the two germline ends. This clonotype was sampled from a man aged 18 to 29 with HIV. V and J are TRBV6-1 and TRBJ1-1; D gene ambiguous. Specimen: unsorted PBMCs, collected 2.2 years after starting antiretroviral therapy. CDR3 in DNA: TGTGCCAGCAGTGAAGGGGTATTCACTGAAGCTTTCTTT. This translates into CASSEGVFTEAFF.